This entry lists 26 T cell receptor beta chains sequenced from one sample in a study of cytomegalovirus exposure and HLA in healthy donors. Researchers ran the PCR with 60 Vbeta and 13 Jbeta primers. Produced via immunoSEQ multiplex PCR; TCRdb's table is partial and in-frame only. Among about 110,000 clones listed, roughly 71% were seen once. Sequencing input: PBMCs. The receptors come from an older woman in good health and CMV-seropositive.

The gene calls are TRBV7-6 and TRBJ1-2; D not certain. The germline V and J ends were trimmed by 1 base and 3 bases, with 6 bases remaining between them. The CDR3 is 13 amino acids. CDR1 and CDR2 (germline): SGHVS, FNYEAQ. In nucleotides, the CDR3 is TGTGCCAGCAGCTTAGATGGCCACTATGGCTACACCTTC. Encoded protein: CASSLDGHYGYTF.

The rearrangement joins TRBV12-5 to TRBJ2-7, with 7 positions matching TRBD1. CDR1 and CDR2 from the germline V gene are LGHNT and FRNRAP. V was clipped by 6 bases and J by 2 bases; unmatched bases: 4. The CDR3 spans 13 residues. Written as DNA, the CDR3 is TGTGCTAGTGGCCTCGGGACAGCCTACGAGCAGTACTTC. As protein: CASGLGTAYEQYF.

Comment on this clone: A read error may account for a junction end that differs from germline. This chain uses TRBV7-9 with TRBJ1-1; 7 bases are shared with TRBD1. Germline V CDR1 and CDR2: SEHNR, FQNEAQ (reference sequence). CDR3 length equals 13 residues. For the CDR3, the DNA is TGTGCCAGCAGCTTAGGAGGGGGGACAGATCGCGCATTT. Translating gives CASSLGGGTDRAF.

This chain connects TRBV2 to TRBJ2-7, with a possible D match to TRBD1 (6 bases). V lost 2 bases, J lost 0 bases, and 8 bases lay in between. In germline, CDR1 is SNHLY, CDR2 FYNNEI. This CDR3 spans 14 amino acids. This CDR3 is CASSEIGGSYEQYF. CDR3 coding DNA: TGTGCCAGCAGTGAAATAGGGGGCTCCTACGAGCAGTACTTC.

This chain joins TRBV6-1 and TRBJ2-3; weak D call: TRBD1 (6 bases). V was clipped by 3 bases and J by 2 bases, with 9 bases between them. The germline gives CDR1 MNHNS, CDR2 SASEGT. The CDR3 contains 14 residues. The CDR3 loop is CASSDGQPTDTQYF. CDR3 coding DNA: TGTGCCAGCAGTGACGGACAGCCCACAGATACGCAGTATTTT.

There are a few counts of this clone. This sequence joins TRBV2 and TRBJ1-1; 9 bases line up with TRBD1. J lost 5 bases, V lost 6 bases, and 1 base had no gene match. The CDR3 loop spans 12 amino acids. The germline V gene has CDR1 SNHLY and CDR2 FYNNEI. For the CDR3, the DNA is TGTGCCAGCAGAGACAGGGGGACTGAAGCTTTCTTT. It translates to CASRDRGTEAFF. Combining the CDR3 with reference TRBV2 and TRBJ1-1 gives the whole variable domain EPEVTQTPSHQVTQMGQEVILRCVPISNHLYFYWYRQILGQKVEFLVSFYNNEISEKSEIFDDQFSVERPDGSNFTLKIRSTKLEDSAMYFCASRDRGTEAFFGQGTRLTVV.

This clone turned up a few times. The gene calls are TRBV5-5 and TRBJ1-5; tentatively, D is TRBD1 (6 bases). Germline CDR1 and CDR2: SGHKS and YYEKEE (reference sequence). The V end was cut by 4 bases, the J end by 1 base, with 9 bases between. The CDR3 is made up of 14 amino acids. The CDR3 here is CASSTGQSNQPQHF. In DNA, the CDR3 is TGTGCCAGCAGCACCGGACAGAGCAATCAGCCCCAGCATTTT.

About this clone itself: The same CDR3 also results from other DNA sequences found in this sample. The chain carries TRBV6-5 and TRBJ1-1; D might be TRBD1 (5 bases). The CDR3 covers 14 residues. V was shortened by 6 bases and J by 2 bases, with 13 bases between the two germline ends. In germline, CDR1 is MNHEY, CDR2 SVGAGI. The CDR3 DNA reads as TGTGCCAGCAGCCGTGGACACCCAAACACTGAAGCTTTCTTT. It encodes CASSRGHPNTEAFF.

The CDR3 loop is CASSEGLPSGEQFF. The CDR3 nucleotides read TGTGCCAGCAGCGAGGGACTACCGTCCGGTGAGCAGTTCTTC. The chain couples TRBV9 to TRBJ2-1; 7 bases fit TRBD2. CDR1 is SGDLS and CDR2 is YYNGEE in the germline V gene. The CDR3 spans 14 residues. The J segment lost 9 bases and the V segment lost 3 bases, leaving 9 bases of the junction unmatched.

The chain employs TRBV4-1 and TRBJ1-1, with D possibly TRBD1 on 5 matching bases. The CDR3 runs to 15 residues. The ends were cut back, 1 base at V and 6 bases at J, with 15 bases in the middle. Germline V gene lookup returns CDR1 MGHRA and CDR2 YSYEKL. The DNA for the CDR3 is TGCGCCAGCAGCCAAGGGACAAGAACAAAGCCTGAAGCTTTCTTT. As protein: CASSQGTRTKPEAFF.

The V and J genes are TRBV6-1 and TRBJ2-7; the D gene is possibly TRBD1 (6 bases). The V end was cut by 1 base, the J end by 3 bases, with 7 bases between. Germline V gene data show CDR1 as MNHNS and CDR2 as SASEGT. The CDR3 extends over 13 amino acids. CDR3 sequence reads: CASSEGGRYEQYF. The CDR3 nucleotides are TGTGCCAGCAGTGAAGGGGGGCGCTACGAGCAGTACTTC.

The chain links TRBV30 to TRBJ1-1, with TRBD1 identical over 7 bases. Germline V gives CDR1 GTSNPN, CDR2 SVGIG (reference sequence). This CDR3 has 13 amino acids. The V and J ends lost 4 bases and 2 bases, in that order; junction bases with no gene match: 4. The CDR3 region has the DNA TGTGCCTGGATGGGACAGTCTAACACTGAAGCTTTCTTT. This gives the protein CAWMGQSNTEAFF.

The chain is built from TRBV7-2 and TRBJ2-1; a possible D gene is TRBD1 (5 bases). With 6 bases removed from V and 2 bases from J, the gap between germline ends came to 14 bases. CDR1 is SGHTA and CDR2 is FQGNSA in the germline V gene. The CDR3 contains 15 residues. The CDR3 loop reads CASSSQGSTYNEQFF. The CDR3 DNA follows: TGTGCCAGCAGTTCGCAGGGTTCAACCTACAATGAGCAGTTCTTC.

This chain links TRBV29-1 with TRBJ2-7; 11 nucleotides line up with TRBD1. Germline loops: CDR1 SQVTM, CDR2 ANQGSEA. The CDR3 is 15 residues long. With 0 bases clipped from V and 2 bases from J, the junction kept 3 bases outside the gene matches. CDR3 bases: TGCAGCGTTGAAGAAAAGGGACAGGGGGCCTACGAGCAGTACTTC. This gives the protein CSVEEKGQGAYEQYF.

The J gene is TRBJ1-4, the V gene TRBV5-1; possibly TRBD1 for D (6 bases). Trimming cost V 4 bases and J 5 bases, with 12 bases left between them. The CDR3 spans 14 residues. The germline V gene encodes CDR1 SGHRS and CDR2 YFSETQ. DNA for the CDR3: TGCGCCAGCAGCCAACAGGGTATCAATGAAAAACTGTTTTTT. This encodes CASSQQGINEKLFF. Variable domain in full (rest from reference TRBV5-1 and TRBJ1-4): KAGVTQTPRYLIKTRGQQVTLSCSPISGHRSVSWYQQTPGQGLQFLFEYFSETQRNKGNFPGRFSGRQFSNSRSEMNVSTLELGDSALYLCASSQQGINEKLFFGSGTQLSVL.

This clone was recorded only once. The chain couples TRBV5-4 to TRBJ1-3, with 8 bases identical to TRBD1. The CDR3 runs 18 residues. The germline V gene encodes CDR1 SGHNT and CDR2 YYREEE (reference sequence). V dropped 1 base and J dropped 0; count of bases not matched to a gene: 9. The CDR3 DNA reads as TGTGCCAGCAGCTTGAATACAGGGGGTTTTAGCTCTGGAAACACCATATATTTT. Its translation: CASSLNTGGFSSGNTIYF.

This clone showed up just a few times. As DNA, the CDR3 is TGTGCCAGCTCACCGCTAGCGGGGATAGATACGCAGTATTTT. Translated: CASSPLAGIDTQYF. The chain employs TRBV18 and TRBJ2-3, with 9 bases lining up with TRBD2. The V segment lost 3 bases and the J segment 5 bases; nucleotides outside the gene matches: 3. CDR1 and CDR2 (germline): KGHSH, LQKENI. This CDR3 has 14 residues.

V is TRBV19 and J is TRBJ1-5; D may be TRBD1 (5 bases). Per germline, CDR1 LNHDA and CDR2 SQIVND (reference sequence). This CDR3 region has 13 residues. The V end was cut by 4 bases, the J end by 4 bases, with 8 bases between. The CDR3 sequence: CASSTQGNQPQHF. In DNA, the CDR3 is TGTGCCAGTAGTACCCAGGGAAATCAGCCCCAGCATTTT.

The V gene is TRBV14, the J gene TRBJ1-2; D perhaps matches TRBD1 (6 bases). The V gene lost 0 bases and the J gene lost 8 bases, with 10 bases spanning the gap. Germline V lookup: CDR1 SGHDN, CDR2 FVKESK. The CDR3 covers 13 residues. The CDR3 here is CASSQDRGGGYTF. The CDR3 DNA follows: TGTGCCAGCAGCCAAGACAGGGGCGGCGGCTACACCTTC.

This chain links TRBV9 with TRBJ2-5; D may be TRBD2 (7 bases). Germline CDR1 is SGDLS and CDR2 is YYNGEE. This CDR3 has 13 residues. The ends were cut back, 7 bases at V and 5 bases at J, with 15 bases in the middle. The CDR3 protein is CASGGASMETQYF. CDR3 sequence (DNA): TGTGCCAGCGGGGGGGCCTCTATGGAGACCCAGTACTTC.

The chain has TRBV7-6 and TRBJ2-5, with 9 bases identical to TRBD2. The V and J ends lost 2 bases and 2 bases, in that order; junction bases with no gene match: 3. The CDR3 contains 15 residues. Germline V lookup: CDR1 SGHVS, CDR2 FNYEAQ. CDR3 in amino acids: CASSLRGGAQETQYF. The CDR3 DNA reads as TGTGCCAGCAGCTTACGCGGGGGGGCGCAAGAGACCCAGTACTTC.

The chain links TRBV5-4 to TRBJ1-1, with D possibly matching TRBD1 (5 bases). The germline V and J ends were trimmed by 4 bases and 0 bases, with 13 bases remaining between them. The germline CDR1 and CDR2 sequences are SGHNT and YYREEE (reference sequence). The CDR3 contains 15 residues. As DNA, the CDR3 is TGTGCCAGCAGCCCACGGGGGAGCGTGAACACTGAAGCTTTCTTT. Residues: CASSPRGSVNTEAFF.

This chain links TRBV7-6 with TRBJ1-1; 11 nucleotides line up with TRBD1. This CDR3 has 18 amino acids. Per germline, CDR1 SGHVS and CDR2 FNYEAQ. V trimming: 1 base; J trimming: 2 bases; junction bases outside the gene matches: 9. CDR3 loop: CASSLEPGTGGINTEAFF. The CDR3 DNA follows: TGTGCCAGCAGCTTAGAACCCGGGACAGGGGGTATTAACACTGAAGCTTTCTTT. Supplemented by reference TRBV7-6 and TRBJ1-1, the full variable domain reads GAGVSQSPRYKVTKRGQDVALRCDPISGHVSLYWYRQALGQGPEFLTYFNYEAQQDKSGLPNDRFSAERPEGSISTLTIQRTEQRDSAMYRCASSLEPGTGGINTEAFFGQGTRLTVV.

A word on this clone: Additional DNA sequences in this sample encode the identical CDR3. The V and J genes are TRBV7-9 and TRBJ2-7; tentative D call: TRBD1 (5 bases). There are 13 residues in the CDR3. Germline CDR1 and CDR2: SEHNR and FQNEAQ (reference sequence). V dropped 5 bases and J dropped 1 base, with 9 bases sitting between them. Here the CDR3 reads CASSRDSSYEQYF. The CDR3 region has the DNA TGTGCCAGCAGCCGAGACAGTTCCTACGAGCAGTACTTC. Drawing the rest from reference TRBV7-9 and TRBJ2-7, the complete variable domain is DTGVSQNPRHKITKRGQNVTFRCDPISEHNRLYWYRQTLGQGPEFLTYFQNEAQLEKSRLLSDRFSAERPKGSFSTLEIQRTEQGDSAMYLCASSRDSSYEQYFGPGTRLTVT.

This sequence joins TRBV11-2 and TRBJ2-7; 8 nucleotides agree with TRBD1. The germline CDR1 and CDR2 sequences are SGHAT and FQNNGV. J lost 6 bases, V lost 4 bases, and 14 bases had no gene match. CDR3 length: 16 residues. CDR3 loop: CASSYLRGRTSGEQYF. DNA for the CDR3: TGTGCCAGCAGCTACCTCAGGGGGCGGACCTCTGGCGAGCAGTACTTC.

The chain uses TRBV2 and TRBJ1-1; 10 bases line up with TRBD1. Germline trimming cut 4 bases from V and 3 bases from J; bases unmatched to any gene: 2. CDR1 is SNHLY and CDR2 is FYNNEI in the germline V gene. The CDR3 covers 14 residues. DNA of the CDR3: TGTGCCAGCAGTGTGGACAGGGGGGACACTGAAGCTTTCTTT. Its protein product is CASSVDRGDTEAFF.